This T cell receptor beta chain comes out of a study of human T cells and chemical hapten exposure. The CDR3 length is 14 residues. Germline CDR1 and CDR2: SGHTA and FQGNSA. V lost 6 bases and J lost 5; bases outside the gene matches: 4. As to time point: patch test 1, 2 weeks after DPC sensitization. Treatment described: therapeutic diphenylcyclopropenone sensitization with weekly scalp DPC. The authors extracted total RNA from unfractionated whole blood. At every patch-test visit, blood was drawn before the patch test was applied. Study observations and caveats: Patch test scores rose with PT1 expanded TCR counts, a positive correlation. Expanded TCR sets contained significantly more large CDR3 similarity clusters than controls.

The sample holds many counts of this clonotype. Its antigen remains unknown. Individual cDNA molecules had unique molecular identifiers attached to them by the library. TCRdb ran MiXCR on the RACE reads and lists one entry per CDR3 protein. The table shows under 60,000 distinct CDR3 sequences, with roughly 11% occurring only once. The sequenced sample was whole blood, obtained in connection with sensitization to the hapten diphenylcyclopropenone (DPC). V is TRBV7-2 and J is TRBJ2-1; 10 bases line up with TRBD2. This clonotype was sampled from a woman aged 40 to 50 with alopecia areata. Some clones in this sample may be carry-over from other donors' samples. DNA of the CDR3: TGTGCCAGCAGGCCACTAGCGGGGAACAATGAGCAGTTCTTC. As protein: CASRPLAGNNEQFF.